This is a list of T cell receptor beta chains from one sample in a study of blood T cell repertoires in COVID-19. TCRdb's copy holds only in-frame clones and misses some; the assay was immunoSEQ multiplex PCR. The table has 250,000 to 350,000 clones, 75% to 95% seen once. The sequencing sample was made of peripheral blood. Receptors were obtained from a woman in her twenties or thirties with COVID-19, enrolled during active disease. Each CDR3 is given with its conserved first and last residue. The order of the fields is D gene, V gene, CDR3 protein. D genes are given only for firm matches.

d_gene: NA; v_gene: TRBV24-1; CDR3aa: CATRGAGYNEQFF
d_gene: NA; v_gene: TRBV7-2; CDR3aa: CASSFPGSQPQHF
d_gene: NA; v_gene: TRBV14; CDR3aa: CASSQLRGRTGGAFF
d_gene: TRBD2; v_gene: TRBV30; CDR3aa: CAWSTLAGSYEQYF
d_gene: NA; v_gene: TRBV10-3; CDR3aa: CAISAQRELYEQYF
d_gene: NA; v_gene: TRBV10-3; CDR3aa: CAISESGGDNSPLHF
d_gene: NA; v_gene: TRBV5-1; CDR3aa: CASSYRRAPGEQYF
d_gene: NA; v_gene: TRBV11-3; CDR3aa: CASSSNAGAYEQYF
d_gene: TRBD1; v_gene: TRBV28; CDR3aa: CASSYRGIGYTF
d_gene: NA; v_gene: TRBV11-2; CDR3aa: CASSLDERGGAYEQYF
d_gene: NA; v_gene: TRBV7-8; CDR3aa: CASKPGAHGYTF
d_gene: TRBD2; v_gene: TRBV7-3; CDR3aa: CASSLTSGVSTDTQYF
d_gene: TRBD1; v_gene: TRBV28; CDR3aa: CASSFDRGNLNSPLHF
d_gene: TRBD1; v_gene: TRBV24-1; CDR3aa: CATSENRGAGELFF
d_gene: NA; v_gene: TRBV30; CDR3aa: CAWSPAIETQYF
d_gene: TRBD1; v_gene: TRBV28; CDR3aa: CASSLTGDSYEQYF
d_gene: NA; v_gene: TRBV6-5; CDR3aa: CASKELGANQPQHF
d_gene: TRBD1; v_gene: TRBV29-1; CDR3aa: CSVRDSYSGANVLTF
d_gene: NA; v_gene: TRBV28; CDR3aa: CASSLQGYGYTF
d_gene: NA; v_gene: TRBV10-2; CDR3aa: CASSTPNRISDLSNYGYTF
d_gene: NA; v_gene: TRBV10-2; CDR3aa: CASRTDGGYYGYTF
d_gene: TRBD2; v_gene: TRBV6-2/TRBV6-3; CDR3aa: CASSRLADTYEQYF
d_gene: NA; v_gene: TRBV7-9; CDR3aa: CASSVGNQEIRRHSYGYTF
d_gene: NA; v_gene: TRBV5-6; CDR3aa: CASSLVPGRNTGELFF
d_gene: NA; v_gene: TRBV18; CDR3aa: CASSPGTSNTEAFF
d_gene: TRBD2; v_gene: TRBV18; CDR3aa: CASSPPSLAGGYEQFF
d_gene: TRBD1; v_gene: TRBV7-9; CDR3aa: CASSRGQQEKLFF
d_gene: NA; v_gene: TRBV9; CDR3aa: CASSAGTHVNTEAFF
d_gene: NA; v_gene: TRBV21-1; CDR3aa: CASSKGHRGNQPQHF
d_gene: TRBD1; v_gene: TRBV6-5; CDR3aa: CASSPMTGGEQYF
d_gene: TRBD2; v_gene: TRBV19; CDR3aa: CASSPRTSEDEQFF
d_gene: NA; v_gene: TRBV7-4; CDR3aa: CASSPPGTEAFF
d_gene: TRBD1; v_gene: TRBV4-2; CDR3aa: CASSQAPGTGGFAGELFF
d_gene: TRBD1; v_gene: TRBV4-1; CDR3aa: CASTLANRGSTEAFF
d_gene: TRBD2; v_gene: TRBV24-1; CDR3aa: CATSDLSGGPHNEQFF
d_gene: TRBD2; v_gene: TRBV2; CDR3aa: CASKELAANTGELFF
d_gene: NA; v_gene: TRBV29-1; CDR3aa: CSVLGGGKNEKLFF
d_gene: NA; v_gene: TRBV7-8; CDR3aa: CASSLEQGVTEAFF
d_gene: TRBD2; v_gene: TRBV6-5; CDR3aa: CASSYLAGTHTDTQYF
d_gene: NA; v_gene: TRBV25-1; CDR3aa: CASSEWRSYEQYF